These 27 T cell receptor beta chains share one sample of origin, sequenced in a study of shared clonotypes between healthy human individuals. Profiled with immunoSEQ multiplex PCR; TCRdb holds only in-frame clones, not every one. The data contain a few million clones, about 92% of them singletons. The sample taken for sequencing was naive CD4+ T cells sorted from blood. Subset reported: CD45RA+ positively selected. The receptors shown here come from a young man in good health.

V is TRBV4-1 and J is TRBJ1-6; 8 nucleotides match TRBD1. The CDR3 is 17 residues long. The germline CDR1 and CDR2 sequences are MGHRA and YSYEKL. The ends lost 2 bases at V and 5 bases at J; junction bases unmatched: 8. The CDR3: CASSQFFPGQDNSPLHF. The CDR3 nucleotides read TGCGCCAGCAGCCAATTTTTCCCGGGACAGGATAATTCACCCCTCCACTTT.

This clone was counted once. The junction differs from germline at one of its ends, possibly a read error. The rearrangement uses TRBV5-1 and TRBJ2-7; D may match TRBD1 or TRBD2 (5 bases each). Germline lookup yields CDR1 SGHRS and CDR2 YFSETQ. The CDR3 extends over 11 amino acids. This CDR3 is CASSLGDPRSF. The CDR3 DNA reads TGCGCCAGCAGCCTCGGGGACCCCAGGAGCTTC.

The CDR3 loop is CASSPRGKSDTEAFF. In nucleotides, the CDR3 is TGTGCCAGCAGTCCACGGGGCAAATCGGACACTGAAGCTTTCTTT. The chain recombines TRBV7-3 with TRBJ1-1, with a possible D match to TRBD1 (5 bases). Germline CDR1 and CDR2: SGHTA and FQGTGA. Trimming took off 6 bases at V and 3 bases at J, with 17 bases between the two ends. The CDR3 contains 15 residues.

This chain joins TRBV6-1 and TRBJ2-4; 9 bases agree with TRBD2. This CDR3 has 16 residues. V shed 4 bases and J 7 bases; nucleotides not matched to a gene: 11. Germline-derived CDR1 and CDR2 are MNHNS and SASEGT. The CDR3 DNA sequence: TGTGCCAGCAGTGTGGTTAGCGGGGGAGCCATGAACATTCAGTACTTC. This encodes CASSVVSGGAMNIQYF.

This chain joins TRBV27 and TRBJ2-5; D possibly corresponds to TRBD1 (6 bases). V gave up 5 bases and J gave up 5 bases, with 12 bases separating them. The CDR3 sequence is 13 residues long. Germline CDR1 reads MNHEY; CDR2 reads SMNVEV (reference sequence). The CDR3 DNA reads as TGTGCCAGCAGTCCGAACACAGGGGAGACCCAGTACTTC. It translates to CASSPNTGETQYF.

The chain joins TRBV6-5 to TRBJ1-6; 9 bases fit TRBD1. V trimming: 6 bases; J trimming: 7 bases; junction bases outside the gene matches: 7. Germline V gene sequence: CDR1 MNHEY, CDR2 SVGAGI. The CDR3 totals 15 residues. The CDR3 region has the DNA TGTGCCAGCAGATTCGCCGGACAGGGGAATTCACCCCTCCACTTT. Its protein product is CASRFAGQGNSPLHF.

This clone was observed once. V gene TRBV7-2 combines with J gene TRBJ2-5; TRBD1 is a possible D gene (6 bases). CDR3 size: 15 residues. The germline V gene has CDR1 SGHTA and CDR2 FQGNSA. V gave up 4 bases and J gave up 4 bases, with 16 bases separating them. DNA of the CDR3: TGTGCCAGCAGCTCGTCAGGGGATACAACAGAGACCCAGTACTTC. This translates into CASSSSGDTTETQYF. Drawing the rest from reference TRBV7-2 and TRBJ2-5, the complete variable domain is GAGVSQSPSNKVTEKGKDVELRCDPISGHTALYWYRQSLGQGLEFLIYFQGNSAPDKSGLPSDRFSAERTGGSVSTLTIQRTQQEDSAVYLCASSSSGDTTETQYFGPGTRLLVL.

The rearrangement uses TRBV27 and TRBJ2-3; perhaps TRBD1 as D (6 bases). Per germline, CDR1 MNHEY and CDR2 SMNVEV (reference sequence). Trimming took 7 bases from V and 4 from J, leaving 15 bases between them. The CDR3 sequence is 14 residues long. The CDR3 reads CASKSQGLADTQYF. The CDR3 DNA is TGTGCCAGCAAATCACAGGGTTTAGCAGATACGCAGTATTTT.

The chain uses TRBV19 and TRBJ2-2; TRBD2 agrees at 8 bases. This CDR3 comprises 15 residues. The trim removed 6 bases at V and 0 bases at J, leaving 3 bases unmatched. CDR1 and CDR2 (germline): LNHDA, SQIVND (reference sequence). CDR3 sequence: CASREAGANTGELFF. CDR3 sequence (DNA): TGTGCCAGTAGAGAAGCGGGGGCGAACACCGGGGAGCTGTTTTTT.

V is TRBV7-3 and J is TRBJ1-2, with 8 bases identical to TRBD1. V dropped 2 bases and J dropped 6; count of bases not matched to a gene: 5. Germline assignment: CDR1 SGHTA and CDR2 FQGTGA. This CDR3 comprises 14 residues. The CDR3 here is CASSLQGAGDGYTF. The CDR3 DNA follows: TGTGCCAGCAGCTTACAGGGGGCAGGGGATGGCTACACCTTC.

The rearrangement uses TRBV4-1 and TRBJ2-7; no definite D call. Germline CDR1 is MGHRA and CDR2 is YSYEKL. The V gene lost 4 bases and the J gene lost 1 base, with 17 bases spanning the gap. This CDR3 comprises 16 residues. DNA for the CDR3: TGCGCCAGCAGCCCGGCAGGAACAGCACCTTCCTACGAGCAGTACTTC. This encodes CASSPAGTAPSYEQYF.

The chain has TRBV27 and TRBJ1-5, with TRBD1 identical over 9 bases. This CDR3 has 14 amino acids. Germline CDR1 and CDR2: MNHEY and SMNVEV (reference sequence). V was pared by 4 bases and J by 3 bases, with 1 base of the junction left unmatched. The CDR3 spells CASSYRGPNQPQHF. The DNA for the CDR3 is TGTGCCAGCAGTTACAGGGGGCCCAATCAGCCCCAGCATTTT.

As to this clone: Sequence at one end of the junction differs from germline and may be a read error. The J gene is TRBJ1-3, the V gene TRBV7-7; 10 bases map to TRBD1. CDR1 is SSHAT, CDR2 FNYEAQ, per germline (reference sequence). The CDR3 runs to 16 residues. The DNA of the CDR3 is TGTGCTAGCAGCTTATCTGGGACAGGGGCAGGAAACACCATATATTTT. Translated, it gives CASSLSGTGAGNTIYF.

J is TRBJ2-5 and V is TRBV30; D may be TRBD1 (6 bases). Near its end, the DNA agrees better with TRBJ2-7, so the J call may be wrong. There are 12 residues in the CDR3. Germline CDR1 reads GTSNPN; CDR2 reads SVGIG (reference sequence). This CDR3 is CAWSKPDSEQYF. In nucleotides, the CDR3 is TGTGCCTGGAGTAAACCGGACAGCGAGCAGTACTTC.

This clone appeared once. The chain couples TRBV29-1 to TRBJ2-1, with D possibly being TRBD1 or TRBD2 (5 bases each). The CDR3 length is 13 residues. Germline V gene data show CDR1 as SQVTM and CDR2 as ANQGSEA. The ends were cut back, 4 bases at V and 3 bases at J, with 10 bases in the middle. CDR3 bases: TGCAGCGTTGCCGGGGCCAACTACAATGAGCAGTTCTTC. Its protein is CSVAGANYNEQFF.

Comments on this clone: Germline and junction disagree at one end, which may indicate a read error. The chain has TRBV7-2 and TRBJ2-7; no definite D call. The CDR3 is 12 residues long. Germline CDR1 reads SGHTA; CDR2 reads FQGNSA. CDR3 protein: CASSPDSHEQYF. In DNA form, the CDR3 reads TGTGCCAGCAGCCCAGACTCCCACGAGCAGTACTTC.

The chain joins TRBV19 to TRBJ2-2; 10 bases align to TRBD2. Germline loops: CDR1 LNHDA, CDR2 SQIVND (reference sequence). The CDR3 sequence is 15 residues long. J lost 5 bases, V lost 5 bases, and 5 bases had no gene match. Here the CDR3 DNA reads TGTGCCAGTAGTGTAGCGGGAGGCCGGACCGGGGAGCTGTTTTTT. Protein product: CASSVAGGRTGELFF.

The V and J genes are TRBV9 and TRBJ2-1, with 10 bases that match TRBD2. With V trimmed by 0 bases and J by 5 bases, 11 bases remained unmatched. In germline, CDR1 is SGDLS, CDR2 YYNGEE. The CDR3 totals 18 residues. The CDR3 DNA reads TGTGCCAGCAGCGTAGTCCTCAAGCGGGAGGGCATCGACAATGAGCAGTTCTTC. It specifies CASSVVLKREGIDNEQFF.

This chain joins TRBV7-2 and TRBJ2-5; 9 nucleotides match TRBD2. The length of the CDR3 is 15 residues. Unmatched junction bases numbered 9, after V lost 6 bases and J lost 4 bases. CDR1 and CDR2 (germline): SGHTA, FQGNSA. The CDR3: CASRRAGGLGETQYF. DNA for the CDR3: TGTGCCAGCAGAAGGGCGGGGGGGCTTGGAGAGACCCAGTACTTC.

The rearrangement links TRBV10-1 to TRBJ1-6, with no clear D. Trimming removed 3 bases from V and 6 bases from J, with 6 bases in between. CDR3 length equals 13 residues. CDR1 and CDR2 from the germline V gene are WNHNN and SYGVQD (reference sequence). Written as DNA, the CDR3 is TGCGCCAGCAGTGAAACTGTTAATTCACCCCTCCACTTT. Its protein product is CASSETVNSPLHF.

The J gene is TRBJ2-1, the V gene TRBV11-2; the match to TRBD2 covers 11 bases. Germline V gene data show CDR1 as SGHAT and CDR2 as FQNNGV. The ends lost 5 bases at V and 6 bases at J; junction bases unmatched: 9. This CDR3 spans 16 amino acids. The CDR3 nucleotides are TGTGCCAGCAGCATTGCGCCGGGACTAGCGGCCAATGAGCAGTTCTTC. This gives the protein CASSIAPGLAANEQFF.

This chain links TRBV5-4 with TRBJ2-6; D gene ambiguous. V was clipped by 7 bases and J by 3 bases, with 11 bases between them. The length of the CDR3 is 14 residues. CDR1 and CDR2 (germline): SGHNT, YYREEE (reference sequence). This chain's CDR3 is CASGEAIGANVLTF. DNA for the CDR3: TGTGCCAGCGGTGAGGCGATTGGGGCCAACGTCCTGACTTTC.

The chain recombines TRBV2 with TRBJ2-5; 10 nucleotides agree with TRBD2. V lost 6 bases, J lost 2 bases, and 9 bases stayed unmatched. Germline loops: CDR1 SNHLY, CDR2 FYNNEI. CDR3 length: 16 amino acids. CDR3 region: CASRETSGTPQETQYF. Here the CDR3 DNA reads TGTGCCAGCAGGGAAACTAGCGGGACACCTCAAGAGACCCAGTACTTC.

The V call is TRBV28, the J call TRBJ1-2, with a weak D call TRBD1 (5 bases). The CDR3 loop spans 13 amino acids. Trimming took 2 bases from V and 3 from J, leaving 7 bases between them. Germline V gene sequence: CDR1 MDHEN, CDR2 SYDVKM. The CDR3 spells CASSLGGDYGYTF. In nucleotides, the CDR3 is TGTGCCAGCAGTTTAGGGGGAGACTATGGCTACACCTTC.

Details on this clone: A read error may produce the germline difference seen at one junction end. This chain uses TRBV5-4 with TRBJ2-1; tentative D call: TRBD1 (7 bases). The germline V gene has CDR1 SGHNT and CDR2 YYREEE (reference sequence). This CDR3 contains 15 residues. CDR3 nucleotides: TGTGCCAGCAGCTCCCGCGGAGGGGGCTACTATGAGCAGTTCTTC. Protein sequence: CASSSRGGGYYEQFF.

This clone occurred a few times. The gene calls are TRBV7-2 and TRBJ1-5; TRBD1 matches at 7 bases. The CDR3 length is 13 residues. Germline values: CDR1 SGHTA, CDR2 FQGNSA. The J segment lost 4 bases and the V segment lost 4 bases, leaving 1 base of the junction unmatched. CDR3 region: CASSSQGNQPQHF. In DNA form, the CDR3 reads TGTGCCAGCAGCTCACAGGGGAATCAGCCCCAGCATTTT.

V usage is TRBV11-3 and J usage is TRBJ2-3; 7 nucleotides align to TRBD2. In germline, CDR1 is SGHNT, CDR2 YENEEA. V lost 0 bases and J lost 1; bases outside the gene matches: 4. This CDR3 spans 16 amino acids. Here the CDR3 DNA reads TGTGCCAGCAGCTTAGACGGGCTAGCGGGCACAGATACGCAGTATTTT. Amino acid sequence: CASSLDGLAGTDTQYF.